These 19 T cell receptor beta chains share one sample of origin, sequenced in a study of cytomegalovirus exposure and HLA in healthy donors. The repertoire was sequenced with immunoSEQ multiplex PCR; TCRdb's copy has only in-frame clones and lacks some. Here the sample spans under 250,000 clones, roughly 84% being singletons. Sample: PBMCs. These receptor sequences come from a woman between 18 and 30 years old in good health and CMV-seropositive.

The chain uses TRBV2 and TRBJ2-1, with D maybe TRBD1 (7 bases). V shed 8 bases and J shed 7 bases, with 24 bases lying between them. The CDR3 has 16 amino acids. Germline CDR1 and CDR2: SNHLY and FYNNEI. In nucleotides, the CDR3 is TGTGCCAGCGTGGGGGTGGAGGGGGCCTATACAAATGAGCAGTTCTTC. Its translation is CASVGVEGAYTNEQFF. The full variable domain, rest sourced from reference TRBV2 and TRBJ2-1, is EPEVTQTPSHQVTQMGQEVILRCVPISNHLYFYWYRQILGQKVEFLVSFYNNEISEKSEIFDDQFSVERPDGSNFTLKIRSTKLEDSAMYFCASVGVEGAYTNEQFFGPGTRLTVL.

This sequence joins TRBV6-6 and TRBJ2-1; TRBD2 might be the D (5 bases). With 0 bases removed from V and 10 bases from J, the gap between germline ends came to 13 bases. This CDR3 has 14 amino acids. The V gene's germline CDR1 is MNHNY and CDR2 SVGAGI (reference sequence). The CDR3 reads CASSYSGGEREQFF. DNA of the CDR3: TGTGCCAGCAGTTACTCGGGTGGGGAGCGCGAGCAGTTCTTC.

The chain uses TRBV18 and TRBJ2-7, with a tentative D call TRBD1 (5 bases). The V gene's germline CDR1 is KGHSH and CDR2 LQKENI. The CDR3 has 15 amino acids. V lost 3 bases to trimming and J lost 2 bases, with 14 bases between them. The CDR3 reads CASSPGRQGTYEQYF. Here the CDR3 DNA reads TGTGCCAGCTCACCTGGTCGGCAGGGCACCTACGAGCAGTACTTC.

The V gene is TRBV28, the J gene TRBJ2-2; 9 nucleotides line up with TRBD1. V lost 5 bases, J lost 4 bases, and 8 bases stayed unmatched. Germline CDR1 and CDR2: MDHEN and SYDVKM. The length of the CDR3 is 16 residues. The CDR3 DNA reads TGTGCCAGCAGTACCTGGGACAGGGAGAGCACCGGGGAGCTGTTTTTT. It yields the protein CASSTWDRESTGELFF.

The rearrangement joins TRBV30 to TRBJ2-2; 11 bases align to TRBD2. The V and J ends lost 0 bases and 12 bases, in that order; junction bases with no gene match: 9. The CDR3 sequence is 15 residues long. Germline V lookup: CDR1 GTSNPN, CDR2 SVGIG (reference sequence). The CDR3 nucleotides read TGTGCCTGGAGTGTACTGACTAGCGGGACCTCGAAGCTGTTTTTT. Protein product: CAWSVLTSGTSKLFF.

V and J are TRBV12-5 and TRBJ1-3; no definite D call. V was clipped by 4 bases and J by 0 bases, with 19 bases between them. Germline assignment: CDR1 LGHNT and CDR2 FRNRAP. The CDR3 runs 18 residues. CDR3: CASGSDRGGFFSGNTIYF. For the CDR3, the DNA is TGTGCTAGTGGTTCCGACCGTGGAGGTTTTTTCTCTGGAAACACCATATATTTT.

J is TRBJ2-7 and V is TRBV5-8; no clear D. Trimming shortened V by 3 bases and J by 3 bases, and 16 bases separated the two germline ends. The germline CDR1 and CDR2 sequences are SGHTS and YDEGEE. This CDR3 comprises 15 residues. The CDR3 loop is CASSSERTEYYEQYF. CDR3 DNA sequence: TGTGCCAGCAGCTCGGAACGTACAGAGTACTACGAGCAGTACTTC.

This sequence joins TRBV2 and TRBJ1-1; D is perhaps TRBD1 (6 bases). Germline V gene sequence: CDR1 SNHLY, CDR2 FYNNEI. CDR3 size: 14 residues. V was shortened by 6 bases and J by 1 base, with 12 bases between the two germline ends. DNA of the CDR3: TGTGCCAGCAGCCCGGGACACAAGAACACTGAAGCTTTCTTT. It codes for CASSPGHKNTEAFF. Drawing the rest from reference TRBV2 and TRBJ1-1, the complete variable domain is EPEVTQTPSHQVTQMGQEVILRCVPISNHLYFYWYRQILGQKVEFLVSFYNNEISEKSEIFDDQFSVERPDGSNFTLKIRSTKLEDSAMYFCASSPGHKNTEAFFGQGTRLTVV.

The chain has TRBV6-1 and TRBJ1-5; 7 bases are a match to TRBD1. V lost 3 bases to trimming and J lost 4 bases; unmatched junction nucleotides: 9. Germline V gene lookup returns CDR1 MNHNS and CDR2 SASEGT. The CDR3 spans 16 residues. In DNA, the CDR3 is TGTGCCAGCAGTGACCCCGTAAGGGGGCGGAATCAGCCCCAGCATTTT. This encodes CASSDPVRGRNQPQHF.

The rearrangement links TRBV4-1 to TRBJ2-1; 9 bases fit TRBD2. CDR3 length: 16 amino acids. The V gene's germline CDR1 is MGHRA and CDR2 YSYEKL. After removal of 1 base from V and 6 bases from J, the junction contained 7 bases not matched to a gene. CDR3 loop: CASSQVGLAGTNEQFF. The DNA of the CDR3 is TGCGCCAGCAGCCAAGTCGGGCTAGCGGGGACCAATGAGCAGTTCTTC.

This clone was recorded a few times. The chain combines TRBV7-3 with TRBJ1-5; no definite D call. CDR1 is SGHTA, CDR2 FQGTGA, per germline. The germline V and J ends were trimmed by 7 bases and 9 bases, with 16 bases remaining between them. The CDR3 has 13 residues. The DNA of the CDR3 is TGTGCCAGCACCCTCGCGGATCAGCGGCCCCAGCATTTT. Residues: CASTLADQRPQHF.

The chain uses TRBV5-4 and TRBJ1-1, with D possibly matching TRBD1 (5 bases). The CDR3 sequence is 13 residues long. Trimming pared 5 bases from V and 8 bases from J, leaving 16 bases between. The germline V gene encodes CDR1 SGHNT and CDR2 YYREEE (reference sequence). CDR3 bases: TGTGCCAGCAGGTGGGACTCCCGCGGGGAAGCTTTCTTT. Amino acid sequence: CASRWDSRGEAFF. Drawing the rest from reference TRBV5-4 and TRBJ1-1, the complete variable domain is ETGVTQSPTHLIKTRGQQVTLRCSSQSGHNTVSWYQQALGQGPQFIFQYYREEENGRGNFPPRFSGLQFPNYSSELNVNALELDDSALYLCASRWDSRGEAFFGQGTRLTVV.

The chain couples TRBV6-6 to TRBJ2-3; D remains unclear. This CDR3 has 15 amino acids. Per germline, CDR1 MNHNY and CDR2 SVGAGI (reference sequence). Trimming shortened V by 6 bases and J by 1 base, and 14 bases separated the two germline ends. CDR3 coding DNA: TGTGCCAGCAGGCCGGGTCAGAGACGCACAGATACGCAGTATTTT. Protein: CASRPGQRRTDTQYF.

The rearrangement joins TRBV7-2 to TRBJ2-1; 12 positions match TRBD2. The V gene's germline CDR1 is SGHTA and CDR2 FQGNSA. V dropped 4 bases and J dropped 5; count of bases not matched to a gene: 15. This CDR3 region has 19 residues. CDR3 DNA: TGTGCCAGCAGCTACCTAGCGGGAGGGCTCTCCGAGGGGCACAATGAGCAGTTCTTC. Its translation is CASSYLAGGLSEGHNEQFF. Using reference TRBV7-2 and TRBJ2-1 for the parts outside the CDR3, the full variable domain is GAGVSQSPSNKVTEKGKDVELRCDPISGHTALYWYRQSLGQGLEFLIYFQGNSAPDKSGLPSDRFSAERTGGSVSTLTIQRTQQEDSAVYLCASSYLAGGLSEGHNEQFFGPGTRLTVL.

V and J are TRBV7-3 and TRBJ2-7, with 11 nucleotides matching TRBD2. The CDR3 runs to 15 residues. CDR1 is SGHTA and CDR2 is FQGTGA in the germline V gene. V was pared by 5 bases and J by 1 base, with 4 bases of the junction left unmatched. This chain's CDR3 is CASSMTSGASYEQYF. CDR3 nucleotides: TGTGCCAGCAGCATGACTAGCGGGGCTTCCTACGAGCAGTACTTC.

The CDR3 protein is CASSPHPRASGANVLTF. CDR3 sequence (DNA): TGTGCCAGCAGCCCCCATCCGAGGGCCTCTGGGGCCAACGTCCTGACTTTC. The V and J genes are TRBV7-6 and TRBJ2-6; D perhaps matches TRBD2 (5 bases). The CDR3 consists of 17 residues. V was pared by 5 bases and J by 0 bases, with 14 bases between. CDR1 SGHVS and CDR2 FNYEAQ come from the germline V gene.

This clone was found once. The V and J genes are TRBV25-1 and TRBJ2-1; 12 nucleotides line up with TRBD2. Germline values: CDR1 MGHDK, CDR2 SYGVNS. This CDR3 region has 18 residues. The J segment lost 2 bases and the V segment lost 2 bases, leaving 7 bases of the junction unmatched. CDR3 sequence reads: CASSEPSGRVETYNEQFF. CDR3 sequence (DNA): TGTGCCAGCAGTGAACCTAGCGGGAGGGTAGAAACCTACAATGAGCAGTTCTTC.

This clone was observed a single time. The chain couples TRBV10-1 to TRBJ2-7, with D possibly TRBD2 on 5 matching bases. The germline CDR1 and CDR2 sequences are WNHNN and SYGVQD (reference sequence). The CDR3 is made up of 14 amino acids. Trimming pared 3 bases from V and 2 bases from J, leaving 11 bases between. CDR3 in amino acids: CASSDEGPTYEQYF. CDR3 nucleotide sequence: TGCGCCAGCAGTGACGAGGGCCCCACCTACGAGCAGTACTTC.

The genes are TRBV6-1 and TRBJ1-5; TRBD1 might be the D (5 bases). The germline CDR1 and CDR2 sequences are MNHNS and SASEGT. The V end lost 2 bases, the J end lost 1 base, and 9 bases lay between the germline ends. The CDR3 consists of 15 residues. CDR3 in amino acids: CASSEWRGSNQPQHF. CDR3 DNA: TGTGCCAGCAGTGAATGGAGGGGAAGCAATCAGCCCCAGCATTTT.